These 15 T cell receptor beta chains were sequenced from one sample in a study of memory CD4+ T cells and cytomegalovirus serostatus. Only in-frame clones appear in the TCRdb table, and some are missing; sequencing was by immunoSEQ multiplex PCR. The sample lists about 58,000 clones; approximately 86% were seen once. The sort gate was single viable CD3+CD4+CD8-CD45RO+ cells for memory CD4+ T cells. Sequencing was performed on memory CD4+ T cells from blood. The source is an adult in good health and CMV-seronegative. Some clones in this sample may be carry-over from other donors' samples.

The rearrangement uses TRBV6-1 and TRBJ2-2; 8 nucleotides agree with TRBD1. Losses at the gene ends were 6 bases for V and 7 bases for J; bases not matched to a gene: 10. CDR3 length: 15 amino acids. Germline CDR1 MNHNS, CDR2 SASEGT. Here the CDR3 DNA reads TGTGCCAGCAGCCTATCCAGGGGGCAAGTCGGGGAGCTGTTTTTT. Residues: CASSLSRGQVGELFF.

The rearrangement uses TRBV6-6 and TRBJ2-3; TRBD2 matches at 11 bases. The length of the CDR3 is 16 residues. Germline CDR1 reads MNHNY; CDR2 reads SVGAGI (reference sequence). The trim removed 5 bases at V and 3 bases at J, leaving 7 bases unmatched. The CDR3 DNA follows: TGTGCCAGCAGTCCACAAAGGACTAGCGGGACAGATACGCAGTATTTT. Encoded protein: CASSPQRTSGTDTQYF.

This clone has just one count. The chain is built from TRBV10-2 and TRBJ2-7, with D possibly being TRBD2 (6 bases). The CDR3 has 14 residues. Germline values: CDR1 WSHSY, CDR2 SAAADI. V was pared by 4 bases and J by 6 bases, with 16 bases between. Here the CDR3 DNA reads TGCGCCAGCAGTGGTTGGGGGAGGTTTGGCGAGCAGTACTTC. It yields the protein CASSGWGRFGEQYF.

This chain connects TRBV5-4 to TRBJ1-4, with D possibly matching TRBD1 (5 bases). This CDR3 has 15 amino acids. Germline CDR1 reads SGHNT; CDR2 reads YYREEE (reference sequence). Trimming shortened V by 4 bases and J by 3 bases, and 13 bases separated the two germline ends. Here the CDR3 DNA reads TGTGCCAGCAGCCCTACACAGGATGCTAATGAAAAACTGTTTTTT. Its protein is CASSPTQDANEKLFF.

This clone was recorded a few times. This rearrangement joins TRBV5-1 to TRBJ1-6; 10 bases map to TRBD1. V shed 4 bases and J 8 bases; nucleotides not matched to a gene: 9. The length of the CDR3 is 16 residues. Germline assignment: CDR1 SGHRS and CDR2 YFSETQ. CDR3: CASSQRDRGEHSPLHF. CDR3 DNA: TGCGCCAGCAGCCAACGGGACAGGGGTGAGCATTCACCCCTCCACTTT.

The chain links TRBV18 to TRBJ1-4; no firm D call. Trimming left V 8 bases short and J 0 bases short, with 4 bases between. CDR3 length: 12 residues. Per germline, CDR1 KGHSH and CDR2 LQKENI. CDR3 bases: TGTGCCAGCCAAACAACTAATGAAAAACTGTTTTTT. Its translation is CASQTTNEKLFF.

This clone occurred a few times. This rearrangement joins TRBV19 to TRBJ1-2; TRBD1 is a possible D gene (5 bases). The V gene's germline CDR1 is LNHDA and CDR2 SQIVND (reference sequence). The CDR3 spans 15 residues. Trimming removed 7 bases from V and 9 bases from J, with 24 bases in between. The CDR3 loop is CASTVGRSGQGRYTF. As DNA, the CDR3 is TGTGCCAGTACCGTTGGGCGATCGGGGCAAGGACGCTACACCTTC.

This chain connects TRBV4-1 to TRBJ2-1, with D possibly being TRBD1 (6 bases). Trimming stripped 4 bases from V and 8 bases from J, with 24 bases between. The germline CDR1 and CDR2 sequences are MGHRA and YSYEKL. This CDR3 contains 17 residues. CDR3 loop: CASSPRQDPSYRDEQFF. The CDR3 bases are TGCGCCAGCAGCCCTCGACAGGACCCTTCCTACAGGGATGAGCAGTTCTTC.

The table lists this clone with a count of one. The chain combines TRBV4-1 with TRBJ2-3, with TRBD2 identical over 11 bases. The CDR3 is 18 residues long. J lost 5 bases, V lost 0 bases, and 10 bases had no gene match. The V gene's germline CDR1 is MGHRA and CDR2 YSYEKL. CDR3 DNA: TGCGCCAGCAGCCAAGATTATCGAGCGGGGACTAGCGGAGATACGCAGTATTTT. Its protein is CASSQDYRAGTSGDTQYF.

The gene calls are TRBV7-2 and TRBJ1-2; TRBD1 matches 10 bases. CDR1 is SGHTA, CDR2 FQGNSA, per germline. The V gene end was trimmed by 1 base and the J gene end by 8 bases; junction bases not matched to a gene: 4. This CDR3 has 14 residues. The CDR3 DNA is TGTGCCAGCAGCTTAGGACAGGGGGCTGGCGGCTACACCTTC. It specifies CASSLGQGAGGYTF. The complete variable domain, with remaining parts taken from reference TRBV7-2 and TRBJ1-2, reads GAGVSQSPSNKVTEKGKDVELRCDPISGHTALYWYRQSLGQGLEFLIYFQGNSAPDKSGLPSDRFSAERTGGSVSTLTIQRTQQEDSAVYLCASSLGQGAGGYTFGSGTRLTVV.

The chain joins TRBV7-9 to TRBJ2-1; 12 positions agree with TRBD2. V lost 7 bases, J lost 7 bases, and 14 bases stayed unmatched. The CDR3 runs to 17 residues. Germline-derived CDR1 and CDR2 are SEHNR and FQNEAQ (reference sequence). CDR3 DNA: TGTGCCAGCACCCCGAACGTGCTAGCGGGAGGGAGAAATGAGCAGTTCTTC. It specifies CASTPNVLAGGRNEQFF.

This clone was counted once. V is TRBV7-6 and J is TRBJ2-4, with a possible D match to TRBD1 (6 bases). V was cut by 5 bases and J by 0 bases, with 14 bases left in between. The germline V gene has CDR1 SGHVS and CDR2 FNYEAQ. The CDR3 is 16 amino acids. The CDR3 sequence is CASSAQGPVAKNIQYF. The CDR3 coding sequence is TGTGCCAGCAGCGCACAGGGCCCAGTAGCCAAAAACATTCAGTACTTC.

The chain couples TRBV6-5 to TRBJ2-1, with unresolved D. Trimming took 2 bases from V and 0 from J, leaving 8 bases between them. The V gene's germline CDR1 is MNHEY and CDR2 SVGAGI. The CDR3 sequence is 15 residues long. CDR3 DNA sequence: TGTGCCAGCAGTTACCACCCAAGCTCCTACAATGAGCAGTTCTTC. This sequence encodes CASSYHPSSYNEQFF.

J is TRBJ2-1 and V is TRBV19, with D hard to call. The length of the CDR3 is 16 residues. Germline V lookup: CDR1 LNHDA, CDR2 SQIVND (reference sequence). V was shortened by 3 bases and J by 6 bases, with 18 bases between the two germline ends. The CDR3 region is CASSIDLLRTSNEQFF. The CDR3 region has the DNA TGTGCCAGTAGTATTGATCTGCTCCGAACCTCCAATGAGCAGTTCTTC.

The CDR3 DNA sequence: TGTGCCAGCAGCCAAAAAGACAGCCTTGGCTACACCTTC. It is translated as CASSQKDSLGYTF. This chain joins TRBV4-2 and TRBJ1-2; maybe TRBD1 (5 bases). The V and J ends lost 2 bases and 7 bases respectively, with 11 bases between them. This CDR3 contains 13 residues. In germline, CDR1 is LGHNA, CDR2 YNFKEQ.